This T cell receptor beta chain was sequenced in a study of blood T cell repertoires in COVID-19. About the research overall: T cells, B-cell-depleted T cells, or PBMCs supplied cDNA or gDNA.

TCRdb keeps only in-frame clones here, not all; method: immunoSEQ multiplex PCR. The table shows tens of thousands of clones, with approximately 85% occurring only once. The table lists this clone with a few counts. The CDR3 length is 18 residues. V gave up 6 bases and J gave up 0 bases, with 21 bases separating them. Germline CDR1 and CDR2: SNHLY and FYNNEI. This TCR derives from a human donor in a cohort sampled during active COVID-19. The rearrangement uses TRBV2 and TRBJ1-3; D is undetermined. Sequencing was done on a sample of peripheral blood. This CDR3 is CASRSPLGEKVSGNTIYF. CDR3 DNA sequence: TGTGCCAGCAGGAGCCCCCTGGGAGAAAAGGTCTCTGGAAACACCATATATTTT. Together with reference TRBV2 and TRBJ1-3, the CDR3 gives the full variable domain: EPEVTQTPSHQVTQMGQEVILRCVPISNHLYFYWYRQILGQKVEFLVSFYNNEISEKSEIFDDQFSVERPDGSNFTLKIRSTKLEDSAMYFCASRSPLGEKVSGNTIYFGEGSWLTVV.